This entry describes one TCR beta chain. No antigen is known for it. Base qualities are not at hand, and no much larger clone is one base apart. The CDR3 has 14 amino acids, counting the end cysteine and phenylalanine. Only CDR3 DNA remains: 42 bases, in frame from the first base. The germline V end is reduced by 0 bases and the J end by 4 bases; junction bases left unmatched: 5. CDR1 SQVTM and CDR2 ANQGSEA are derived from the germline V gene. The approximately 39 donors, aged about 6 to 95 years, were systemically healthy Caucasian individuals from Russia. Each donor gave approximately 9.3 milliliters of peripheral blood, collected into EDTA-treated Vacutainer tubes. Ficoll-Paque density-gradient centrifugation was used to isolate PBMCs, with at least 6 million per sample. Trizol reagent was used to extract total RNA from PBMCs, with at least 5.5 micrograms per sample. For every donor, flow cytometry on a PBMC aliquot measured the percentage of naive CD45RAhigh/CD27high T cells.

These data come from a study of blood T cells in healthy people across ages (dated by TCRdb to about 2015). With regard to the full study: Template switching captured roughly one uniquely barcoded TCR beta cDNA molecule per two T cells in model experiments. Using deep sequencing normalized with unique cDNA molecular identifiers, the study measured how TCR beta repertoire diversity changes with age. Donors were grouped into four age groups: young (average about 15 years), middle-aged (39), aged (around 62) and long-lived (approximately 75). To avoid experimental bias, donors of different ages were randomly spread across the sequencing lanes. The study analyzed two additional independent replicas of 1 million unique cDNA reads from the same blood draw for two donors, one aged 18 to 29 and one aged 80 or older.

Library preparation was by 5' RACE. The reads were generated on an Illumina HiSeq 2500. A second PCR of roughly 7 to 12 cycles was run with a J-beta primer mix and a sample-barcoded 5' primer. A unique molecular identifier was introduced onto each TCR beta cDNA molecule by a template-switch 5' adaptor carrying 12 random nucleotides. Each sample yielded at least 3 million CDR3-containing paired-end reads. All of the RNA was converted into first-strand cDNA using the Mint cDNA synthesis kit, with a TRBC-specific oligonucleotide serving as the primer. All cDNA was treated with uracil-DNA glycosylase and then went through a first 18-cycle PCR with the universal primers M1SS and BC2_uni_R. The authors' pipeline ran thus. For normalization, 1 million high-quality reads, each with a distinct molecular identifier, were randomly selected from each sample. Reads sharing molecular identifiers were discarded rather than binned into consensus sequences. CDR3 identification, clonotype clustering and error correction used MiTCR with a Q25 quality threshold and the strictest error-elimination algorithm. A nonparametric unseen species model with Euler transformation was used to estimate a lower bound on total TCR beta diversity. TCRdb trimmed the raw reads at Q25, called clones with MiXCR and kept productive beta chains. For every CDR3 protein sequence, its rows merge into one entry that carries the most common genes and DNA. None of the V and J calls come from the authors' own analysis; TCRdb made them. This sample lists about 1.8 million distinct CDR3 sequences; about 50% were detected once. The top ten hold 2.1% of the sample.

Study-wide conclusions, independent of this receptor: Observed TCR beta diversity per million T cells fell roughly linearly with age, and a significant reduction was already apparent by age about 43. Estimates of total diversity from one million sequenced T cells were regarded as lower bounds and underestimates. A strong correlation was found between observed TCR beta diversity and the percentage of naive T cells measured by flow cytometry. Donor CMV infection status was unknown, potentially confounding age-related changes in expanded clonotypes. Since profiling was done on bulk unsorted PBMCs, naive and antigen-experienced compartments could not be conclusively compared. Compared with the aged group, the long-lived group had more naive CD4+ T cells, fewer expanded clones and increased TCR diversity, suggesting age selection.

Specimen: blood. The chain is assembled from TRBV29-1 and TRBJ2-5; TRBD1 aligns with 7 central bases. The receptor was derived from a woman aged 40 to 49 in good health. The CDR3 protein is CSVEDTAGGETQYF. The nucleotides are TGCAGCGTTGAAGATACGGCAGGGGGAGAGACCCAGTACTTC. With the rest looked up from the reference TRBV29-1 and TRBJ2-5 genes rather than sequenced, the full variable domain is SAVISQKPSRDICQRGTSLTIQCQVDSQVTMMFWYRQQPGQSLTLIATANQGSEATYESGFVIDKFPISRPNLTFSTLTVSNMSPEDSSIYLCSVEDTAGGETQYFGPGTRLLVL.